This TCR beta chain was sequenced for a study of T-cell reconstitution after alpha-beta-depleted transplantation in children. V dropped 6 bases and J dropped 1 base, with 14 bases sitting between them. Germline V gene sequence: CDR1 DFQATT, CDR2 SNEGSKA (reference sequence). The CDR3 length is 14 residues. This clonotype was recorded many times. Preparation of the TCRbeta library used unique molecular identifiers. TCRdb independently ran MiXCR on the PCR reads; one entry per CDR3 protein. The sample lists roughly 70,000 distinct CDR3 sequences, roughly 4.9% occurring once. This TCR was recovered from a boy under two years old who had a stem cell transplant for acute myeloid leukemia, so the T cells may come from the graft donor. The V gene is TRBV20-1, the J gene TRBJ2-3; perhaps TRBD2 as D (6 bases). Sequencing was performed on PBMCs, mostly from graft donor cells, taken 180 days after TCRalphabeta/CD19-depleted stem cell transplant. CDR3 residues: CSASPDYRTDTQYF. CDR3 nucleotide sequence: TGCAGTGCCAGCCCGGACTACCGCACAGATACGCAGTATTTT.